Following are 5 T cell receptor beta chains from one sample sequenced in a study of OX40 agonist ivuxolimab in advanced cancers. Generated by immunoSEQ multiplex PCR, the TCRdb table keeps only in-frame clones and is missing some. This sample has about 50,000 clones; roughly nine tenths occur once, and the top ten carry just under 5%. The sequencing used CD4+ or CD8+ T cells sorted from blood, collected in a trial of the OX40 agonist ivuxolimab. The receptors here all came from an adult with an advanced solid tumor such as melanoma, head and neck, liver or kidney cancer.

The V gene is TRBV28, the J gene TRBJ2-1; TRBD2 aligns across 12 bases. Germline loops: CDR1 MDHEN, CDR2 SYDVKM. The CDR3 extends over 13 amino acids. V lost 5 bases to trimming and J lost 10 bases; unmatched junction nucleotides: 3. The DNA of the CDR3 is TGTGCCAGCAGTATCGGACTAGCGGGAGAGCAGTTCTTC. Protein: CASSIGLAGEQFF.

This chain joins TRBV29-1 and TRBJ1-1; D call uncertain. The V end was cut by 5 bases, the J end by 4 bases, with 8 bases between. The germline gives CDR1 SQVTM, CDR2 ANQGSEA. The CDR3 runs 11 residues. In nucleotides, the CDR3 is TGCAGCGTTTTAGAAACCACTGAAGCTTTCTTT. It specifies CSVLETTEAFF.

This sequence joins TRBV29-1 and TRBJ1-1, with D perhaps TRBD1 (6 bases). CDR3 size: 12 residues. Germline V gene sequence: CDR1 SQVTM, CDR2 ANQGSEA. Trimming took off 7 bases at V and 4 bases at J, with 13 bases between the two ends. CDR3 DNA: TGCAGCGGTAGGGACACGGGCACTGAAGCTTTCTTT. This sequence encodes CSGRDTGTEAFF.

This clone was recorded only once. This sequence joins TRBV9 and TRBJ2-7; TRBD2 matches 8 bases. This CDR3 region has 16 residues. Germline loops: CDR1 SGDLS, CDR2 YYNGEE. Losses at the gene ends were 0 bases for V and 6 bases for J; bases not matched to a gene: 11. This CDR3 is CASSVATAGEALEQYF. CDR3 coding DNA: TGTGCCAGCAGCGTAGCCACAGCGGGAGAGGCACTCGAGCAGTACTTC.

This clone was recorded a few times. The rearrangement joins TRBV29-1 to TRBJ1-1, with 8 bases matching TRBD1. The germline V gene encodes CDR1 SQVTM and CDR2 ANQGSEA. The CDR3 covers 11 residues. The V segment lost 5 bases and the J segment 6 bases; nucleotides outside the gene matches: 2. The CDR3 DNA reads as TGCAGCGTTCTGGACAGGGCTGAAGCTTTCTTT. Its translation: CSVLDRAEAFF.